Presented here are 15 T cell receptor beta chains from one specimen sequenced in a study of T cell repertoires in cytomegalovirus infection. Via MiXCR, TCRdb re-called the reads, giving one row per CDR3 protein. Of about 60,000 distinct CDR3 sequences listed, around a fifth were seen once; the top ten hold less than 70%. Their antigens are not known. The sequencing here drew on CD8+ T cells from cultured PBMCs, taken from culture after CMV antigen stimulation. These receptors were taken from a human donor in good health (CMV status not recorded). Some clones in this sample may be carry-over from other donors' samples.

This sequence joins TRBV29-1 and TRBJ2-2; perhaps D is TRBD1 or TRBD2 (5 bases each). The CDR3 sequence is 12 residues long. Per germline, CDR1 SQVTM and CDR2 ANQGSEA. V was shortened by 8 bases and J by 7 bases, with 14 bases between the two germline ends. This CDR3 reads CSTEKGSGELFF. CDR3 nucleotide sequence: TGCAGCACTGAAAAGGGGAGCGGGGAGCTGTTTTTT.

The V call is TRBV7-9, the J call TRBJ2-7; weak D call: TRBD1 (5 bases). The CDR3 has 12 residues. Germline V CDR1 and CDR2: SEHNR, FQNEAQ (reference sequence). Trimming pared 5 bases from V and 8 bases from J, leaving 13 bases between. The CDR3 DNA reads TGTGCCAGCAGCCTGGGGCAGCCCAAGCAGTACTTC. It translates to CASSLGQPKQYF.

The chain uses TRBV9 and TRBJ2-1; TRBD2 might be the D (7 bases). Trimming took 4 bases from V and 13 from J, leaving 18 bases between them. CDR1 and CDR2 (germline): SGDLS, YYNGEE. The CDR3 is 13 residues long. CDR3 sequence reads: CASSLMRGGNQFF. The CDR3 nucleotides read TGTGCCAGCAGCCTCATGAGGGGGGGTAACCAGTTCTTC.

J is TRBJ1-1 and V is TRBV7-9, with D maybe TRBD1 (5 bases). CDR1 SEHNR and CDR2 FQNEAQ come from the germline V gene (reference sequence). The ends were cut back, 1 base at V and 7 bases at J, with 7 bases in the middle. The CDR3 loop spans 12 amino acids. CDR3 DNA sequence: TGTGCCAGCAGCTTAGGAGACAGTGAAGCTTTCTTT. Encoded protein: CASSLGDSEAFF.

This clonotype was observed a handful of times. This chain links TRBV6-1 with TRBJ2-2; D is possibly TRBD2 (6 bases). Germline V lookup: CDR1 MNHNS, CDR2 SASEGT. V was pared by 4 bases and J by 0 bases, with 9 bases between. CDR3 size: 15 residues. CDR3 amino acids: CASSGGDSNTGELFF. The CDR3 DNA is TGTGCCAGCAGTGGGGGGGACTCGAACACCGGGGAGCTGTTTTTT.

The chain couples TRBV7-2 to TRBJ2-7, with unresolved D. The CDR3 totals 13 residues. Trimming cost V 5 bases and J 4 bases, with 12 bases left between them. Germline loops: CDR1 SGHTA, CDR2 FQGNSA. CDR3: CASSPALDYEQYF. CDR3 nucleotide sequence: TGTGCCAGCAGCCCAGCTTTAGATTACGAGCAGTACTTC.

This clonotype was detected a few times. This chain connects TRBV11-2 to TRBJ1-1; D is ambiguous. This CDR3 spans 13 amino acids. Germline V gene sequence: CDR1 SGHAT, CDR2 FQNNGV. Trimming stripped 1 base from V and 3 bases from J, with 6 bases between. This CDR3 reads CASSLGHYTEAFF. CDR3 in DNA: TGTGCCAGCAGCTTAGGGCACTACACTGAAGCTTTCTTT.

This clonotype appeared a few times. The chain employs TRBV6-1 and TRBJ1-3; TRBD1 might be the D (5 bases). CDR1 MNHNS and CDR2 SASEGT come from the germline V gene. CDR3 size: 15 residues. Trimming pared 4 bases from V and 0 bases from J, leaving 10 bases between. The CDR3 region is CASSVTTDSGNTIYF. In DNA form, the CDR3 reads TGTGCCAGCAGTGTAACGACAGACTCTGGAAACACCATATATTTT.

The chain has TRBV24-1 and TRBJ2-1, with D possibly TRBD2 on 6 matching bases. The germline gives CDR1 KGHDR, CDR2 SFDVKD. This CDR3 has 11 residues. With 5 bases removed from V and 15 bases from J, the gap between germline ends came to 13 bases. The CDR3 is CATSGGLARFF. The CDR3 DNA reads TGTGCCACCAGTGGTGGGCTAGCGAGGTTCTTC.

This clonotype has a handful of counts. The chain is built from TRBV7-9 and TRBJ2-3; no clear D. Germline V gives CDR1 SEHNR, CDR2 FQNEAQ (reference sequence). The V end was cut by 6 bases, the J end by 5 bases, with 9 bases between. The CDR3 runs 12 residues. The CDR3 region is CASSHELDTQYF. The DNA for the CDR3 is TGTGCCAGCAGTCATGAGTTAGATACGCAGTATTTT.

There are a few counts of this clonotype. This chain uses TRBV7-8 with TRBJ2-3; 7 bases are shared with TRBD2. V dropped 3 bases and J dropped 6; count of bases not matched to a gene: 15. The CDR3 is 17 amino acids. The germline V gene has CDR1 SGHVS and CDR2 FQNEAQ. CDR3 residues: CASSLQAGPSTGDTQYF. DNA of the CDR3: TGTGCCAGCAGCTTGCAAGCGGGGCCCTCAACTGGGGATACGCAGTATTTT.

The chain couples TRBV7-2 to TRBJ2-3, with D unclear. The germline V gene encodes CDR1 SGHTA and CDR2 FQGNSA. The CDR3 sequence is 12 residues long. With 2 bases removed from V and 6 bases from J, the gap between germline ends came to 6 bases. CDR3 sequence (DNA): TGTGCCAGCAGCTTATCTCGCGATACGCAGTATTTT. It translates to CASSLSRDTQYF.

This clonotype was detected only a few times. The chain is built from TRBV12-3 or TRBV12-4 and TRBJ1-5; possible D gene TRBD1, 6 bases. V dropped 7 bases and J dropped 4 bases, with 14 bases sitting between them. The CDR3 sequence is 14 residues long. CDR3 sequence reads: CASTQKGGNQPQHF. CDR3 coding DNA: TGTGCCAGCACCCAAAAGGGGGGGAATCAGCCCCAGCATTTT.

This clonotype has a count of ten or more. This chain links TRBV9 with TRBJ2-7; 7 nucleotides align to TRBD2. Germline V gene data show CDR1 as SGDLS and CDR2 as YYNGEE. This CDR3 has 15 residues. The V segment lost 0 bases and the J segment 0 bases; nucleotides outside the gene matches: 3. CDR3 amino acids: CASSVGASGSYEQYF. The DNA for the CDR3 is TGTGCCAGCAGCGTAGGGGCTAGCGGCTCCTACGAGCAGTACTTC.

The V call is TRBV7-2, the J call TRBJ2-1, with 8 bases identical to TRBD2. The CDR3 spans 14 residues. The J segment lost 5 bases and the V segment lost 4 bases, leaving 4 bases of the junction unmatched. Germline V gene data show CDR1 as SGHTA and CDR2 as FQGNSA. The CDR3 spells CASSWVAGHNEQFF. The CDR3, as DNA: TGTGCCAGCAGCTGGGTAGCGGGACACAATGAGCAGTTCTTC.